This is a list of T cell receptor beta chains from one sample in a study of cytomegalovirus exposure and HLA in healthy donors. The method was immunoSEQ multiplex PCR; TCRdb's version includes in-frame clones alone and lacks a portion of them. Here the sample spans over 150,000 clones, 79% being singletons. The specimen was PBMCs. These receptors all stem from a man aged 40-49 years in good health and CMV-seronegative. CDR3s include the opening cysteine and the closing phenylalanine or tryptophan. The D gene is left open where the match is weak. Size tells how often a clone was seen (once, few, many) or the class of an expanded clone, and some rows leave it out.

CDR3aa: CASSFSAGQETQYF
CDR3nt: TGTGCCAGCAGTTTTTCGGCAGGCCAAGAGACCCAGTACTTC
j_gene: TRBJ2-5
abundance: .
d_gene: .
v_gene: TRBV27

CDR3aa: CASSFGLAGGPGDTQYF
CDR3nt: TGCGCCAGCAGCTTCGGACTAGCGGGAGGGCCAGGAGATACGCAGTATTTT
j_gene: TRBJ2-3
abundance: .
d_gene: TRBD2
v_gene: TRBV5-1

CDR3aa: CASSQDATGSGYNEQFF
CDR3nt: TGCGCCAGCAGCCAAGATGCCACAGGGAGTGGCTACAATGAGCAGTTCTTC
j_gene: TRBJ2-1
abundance: .
d_gene: .
v_gene: TRBV4-1

CDR3aa: CASRGQGMGGYTF
CDR3nt: TGTGCCAGCAGGGGACAGGGTATGGGAGGCTACACCTTC
j_gene: TRBJ1-2
abundance: few
d_gene: TRBD1
v_gene: TRBV2

CDR3aa: CASSLLDRGGEKLFF
CDR3nt: TGTGCCAGCAGTTTACTCGACAGGGGAGGAGAAAAACTGTTTTTT
j_gene: TRBJ1-4
abundance: .
d_gene: TRBD1
v_gene: TRBV28

CDR3aa: CASSPPGRLSTDTQYF
CDR3nt: TGTGCCAGCTCACCACCGGGGCGCTTAAGCACAGATACGCAGTATTTT
j_gene: TRBJ2-3
abundance: .
d_gene: .
v_gene: TRBV18

CDR3aa: CSSSSPRGGLAGGPYEQYF
CDR3nt: TGTTCCAGCAGCTCCCCCCGGGGGGGACTAGCGGGAGGGCCCTACGAGCAGTACTTC
j_gene: TRBJ2-7
abundance: .
d_gene: TRBD2
v_gene: TRBV7-9

CDR3aa: CASSLMLSSGELFF
CDR3nt: TGTGCCAGCAGCTTAATGTTGAGCTCCGGGGAGCTGTTTTTT
j_gene: TRBJ2-2
abundance: .
d_gene: .
v_gene: TRBV7-9

CDR3aa: CSVEAADRASYEQYF
CDR3nt: TGCAGCGTTGAAGCGGCGGACAGGGCATCCTACGAGCAGTACTTC
j_gene: TRBJ2-7
abundance: .
d_gene: TRBD1
v_gene: TRBV29-1

CDR3aa: CASTDARSTDTQYF
CDR3nt: TGTGCCAGCACCGACGCTAGGAGCACAGATACGCAGTATTTT
j_gene: TRBJ2-3
abundance: .
d_gene: .
v_gene: TRBV28

CDR3aa: CASSQEVTANTEAFF
CDR3nt: TGCGCCAGCAGCCAAGAGGTGACAGCGAACACTGAAGCTTTCTTT
j_gene: TRBJ1-1
abundance: .
d_gene: .
v_gene: TRBV4-3

CDR3aa: CASSLVASGRRANEQFF
CDR3nt: TGCGCCAGCAGCTTGGTGGCTAGCGGGAGGAGGGCTAATGAGCAGTTCTTC
j_gene: TRBJ2-1
abundance: once
d_gene: TRBD2
v_gene: TRBV5-1

CDR3aa: CATSRDGQGYGELFF
CDR3nt: TGTGCCACCAGCAGAGACGGCCAGGGGTACGGGGAGCTGTTTTTT
j_gene: TRBJ2-2
abundance: once
d_gene: .
v_gene: TRBV15

CDR3aa: CASSRTSGRIDTQYF
CDR3nt: TGTGCCAGCAGCAGGACTAGCGGGAGGATAGATACGCAGTATTTT
j_gene: TRBJ2-3
abundance: once
d_gene: TRBD2
v_gene: TRBV5-4

CDR3aa: CASRLQVVNSPLHF
CDR3nt: TGTGCCAGCAGATTACAAGTAGTCAACTCACCCCTCCACTTT
j_gene: TRBJ1-6
abundance: .
d_gene: .
v_gene: TRBV28

CDR3aa: CASSLLRNQPQHF
CDR3nt: TGTGCCAGCAGCTTACTGCGGAATCAGCCCCAGCATTTT
j_gene: TRBJ1-5
abundance: .
d_gene: .
v_gene: TRBV7-8

CDR3aa: CASSRTSYNEQFF
CDR3nt: TGTGCCAGCAGTAGGACTTCCTACAATGAGCAGTTCTTC
j_gene: TRBJ2-1
abundance: .
d_gene: .
v_gene: TRBV6-6

CDR3aa: CASAFPGQGGETQYF
CDR3nt: TGTGCCAGCGCCTTTCCGGGACAGGGTGGAGAGACCCAGTACTTC
j_gene: TRBJ2-5
abundance: .
d_gene: TRBD1
v_gene: TRBV19

CDR3aa: CASSLTQGETEAFF
CDR3nt: TGTGCCAGCAGCTTAACTCAGGGGGAAACTGAAGCTTTCTTT
j_gene: TRBJ1-1
abundance: .
d_gene: TRBD1
v_gene: TRBV11-2

CDR3aa: CASSLTSGVNEQFF
CDR3nt: TGTGCCAGCAGCCTGACTAGCGGGGTAAATGAGCAGTTCTTC
j_gene: TRBJ2-1
abundance: .
d_gene: TRBD2
v_gene: TRBV7-8

CDR3aa: CASSQDYFLYEQYF
CDR3nt: TGCGCCAGCAGCCAAGACTATTTTCTCTACGAGCAGTACTTC
j_gene: TRBJ2-7
abundance: .
d_gene: .
v_gene: TRBV4-3

CDR3aa: CASSERVDQETQYF
CDR3nt: TGTGCCAGCAGTGAAAGAGTGGACCAAGAGACCCAGTACTTC
j_gene: TRBJ2-5
abundance: few
d_gene: .
v_gene: TRBV25-1

CDR3aa: CASSDWTVLPYEQYF
CDR3nt: TGTGCCAGCAGCGACTGGACAGTCCTACCCTACGAGCAGTACTTC
j_gene: TRBJ2-7
abundance: .
d_gene: .
v_gene: TRBV25-1

CDR3aa: CASSLGLAGSYEQYF
CDR3nt: TGCGCCAGCAGCTTGGGGCTAGCGGGATCCTACGAGCAGTACTTT
j_gene: TRBJ2-7
abundance: .
d_gene: TRBD2
v_gene: TRBV5-1

CDR3aa: CASSPSGGYEQFF
CDR3nt: TGTGCCAGCTCACCATCGGGAGGGTATGAGCAGTTCTTC
j_gene: TRBJ2-1
abundance: .
d_gene: TRBD2
v_gene: TRBV18

CDR3aa: CASTGQKKGVWPQHF
CDR3nt: TGTGCCAGCACGGGACAGAAAAAGGGTGTCTGGCCCCAGCATTTT
j_gene: TRBJ1-5
abundance: once
d_gene: TRBD1
v_gene: TRBV6-1

CDR3aa: CASREQGSNQPRHF
CDR3nt: TGTGCCAGCAGAGAACAGGGTAGCAATCAGCCCCGGCATTTT
j_gene: TRBJ1-5
abundance: .
d_gene: .
v_gene: TRBV6-5

CDR3aa: CASSSVAGNLPTDTQYF
CDR3nt: TGTGCCAGCAGCTCAGTCGCAGGCAATCTCCCCACAGATACGCAGTATTTT
j_gene: TRBJ2-3
abundance: once
d_gene: .
v_gene: TRBV7-2

CDR3aa: CASSAGGETQYF
CDR3nt: TGTGCCAGCAGTGCAGGGGGGGAGACCCAGTACTTC
j_gene: TRBJ2-5
abundance: .
d_gene: .
v_gene: TRBV2

CDR3aa: CSVEDRGAPKDEQFF
CDR3nt: TGCAGCGTTGAAGATCGGGGGGCACCTAAGGATGAGCAGTTCTTC
j_gene: TRBJ2-1
abundance: .
d_gene: .
v_gene: TRBV29-1

CDR3aa: CASTGQGVSNQPQHF
CDR3nt: TGTGCCAGCACGGGACAGGGAGTTAGCAATCAGCCCCAGCATTTT
j_gene: TRBJ1-5
abundance: .
d_gene: TRBD1
v_gene: TRBV28

CDR3aa: CASSPTAGPMNEQYF
CDR3nt: TGTGCCAGCAGCCCCACAGCGGGGCCCATGAACGAGCAGTACTTC
j_gene: TRBJ2-7
abundance: .
d_gene: TRBD2
v_gene: TRBV7-2

CDR3aa: CASSIRRGDDYSNQPQHF
CDR3nt: TGTGCCAGTAGTATCCGGCGGGGGGACGATTATAGCAATCAGCCCCAGCATTTT
j_gene: TRBJ1-5
abundance: .
d_gene: .
v_gene: TRBV19

CDR3aa: CASSSNLGRFISNYGYTF
CDR3nt: TGTGCCAGCAGCTCCAATCTGGGGCGGTTCATTTCTAACTATGGCTACACCTTC
j_gene: TRBJ1-2
abundance: .
d_gene: .
v_gene: TRBV28

CDR3aa: CASSWGGGVQETQYF
CDR3nt: TGTGCCAGCAGTTGGGGAGGGGGTGTCCAAGAGACCCAGTACTTC
j_gene: TRBJ2-5
abundance: .
d_gene: .
v_gene: TRBV7-2

CDR3aa: CSVEETTGFAEAFF
CDR3nt: TGCAGCGTTGAAGAGACGACAGGGTTCGCTGAAGCTTTCTTT
j_gene: TRBJ1-1
abundance: .
d_gene: TRBD1
v_gene: TRBV29-1

CDR3aa: CASSYSGAGAYEQYF
CDR3nt: TGTGCCAGCAGTTACTCGGGAGCGGGTGCCTACGAGCAGTACTTC
j_gene: TRBJ2-7
abundance: .
d_gene: .
v_gene: TRBV6-5

CDR3aa: CASSLNGRYGQYF
CDR3nt: TGTGCCAGCAGCCTGAATGGGCGATACGGGCAGTATTTT
j_gene: TRBJ2-3
abundance: .
d_gene: .
v_gene: TRBV2

CDR3aa: CASSLSLALASTSTDTQYF
CDR3nt: TGTGCCAGCAGTTTAAGTCTTGCCCTAGCGTCTACTAGCACAGATACGCAGTATTTT
j_gene: TRBJ2-3
abundance: .
d_gene: .
v_gene: TRBV28

CDR3aa: CASSPDRAQPQHF
CDR3nt: TGTGCCAGCAGTCCGGACAGGGCCCAGCCCCAGCATTTT
j_gene: TRBJ1-5
abundance: .
d_gene: TRBD1
v_gene: TRBV6-5

CDR3aa: CASSISSFSYNEQFF
CDR3nt: TGTGCCAGTAGTATCTCTAGCTTCTCCTACAATGAGCAGTTCTTC
j_gene: TRBJ2-1
abundance: .
d_gene: .
v_gene: TRBV19

CDR3aa: CASSRQPQGGETQYF
CDR3nt: TGTGCTAGCAGCCGCCAGCCCCAGGGAGGAGAGACCCAGTACTTC
j_gene: TRBJ2-5
abundance: .
d_gene: .
v_gene: TRBV7-7

CDR3aa: CASSPLAGGGDTQYF
CDR3nt: TGTGCCAGCAGTCCACTAGCGGGAGGAGGCGATACGCAGTATTTT
j_gene: TRBJ2-3
abundance: once
d_gene: TRBD2
v_gene: TRBV27

CDR3aa: CASSTSDRGNTDTQYF
CDR3nt: TGCGCCAGCAGCACATCGGACAGGGGGAACACAGATACGCAGTATTTT
j_gene: TRBJ2-3
abundance: few
d_gene: TRBD1
v_gene: TRBV5-1

CDR3aa: CASSFIGLAGDNEQFF
CDR3nt: TGCGCCAGCAGCTTTATTGGCCTAGCGGGGGACAATGAGCAGTTCTTC
j_gene: TRBJ2-1
abundance: .
d_gene: TRBD2
v_gene: TRBV5-1

CDR3aa: CASSGRDRGRLGRYEAFF
CDR3nt: TGTGCCAGCAGTGGTCGGGACAGGGGGCGACTCGGTCGTTATGAAGCTTTCTTT
j_gene: TRBJ1-1
abundance: .
d_gene: TRBD1
v_gene: TRBV6-1

CDR3aa: CASREGFDQPQHF
CDR3nt: TGTGCCAGCAGGGAGGGGTTCGATCAGCCCCAGCATTTT
j_gene: TRBJ1-5
abundance: .
d_gene: .
v_gene: TRBV2

CDR3aa: CASVSGEGFNQPQHF
CDR3nt: TGTGCCAGCGTCTCAGGGGAGGGTTTTAATCAGCCCCAGCATTTT
j_gene: TRBJ1-5
abundance: .
d_gene: .
v_gene: TRBV7-9

CDR3aa: CSVVAVDYEQYF
CDR3nt: TGCAGCGTTGTAGCGGTAGACTACGAGCAGTACTTC
j_gene: TRBJ2-7
abundance: .
d_gene: .
v_gene: TRBV29-1

CDR3aa: CASSLRTDYNNEQFF
CDR3nt: TGTGCCAGCAGCTTAAGGACTGACTACAACAATGAGCAGTTCTTC
j_gene: TRBJ2-1
abundance: .
d_gene: .
v_gene: TRBV11-2